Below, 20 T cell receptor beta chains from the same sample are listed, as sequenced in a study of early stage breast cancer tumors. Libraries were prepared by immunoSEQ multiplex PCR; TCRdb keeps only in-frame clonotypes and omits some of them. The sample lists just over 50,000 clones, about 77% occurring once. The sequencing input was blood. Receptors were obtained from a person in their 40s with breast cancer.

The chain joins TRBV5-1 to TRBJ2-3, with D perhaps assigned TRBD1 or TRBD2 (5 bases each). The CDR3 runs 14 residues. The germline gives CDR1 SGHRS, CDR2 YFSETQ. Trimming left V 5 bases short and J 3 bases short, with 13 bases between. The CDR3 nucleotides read TGCGCCAGCAGGGGGGAAACGGGTACAGATACGCAGTATTTT. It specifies CASRGETGTDTQYF.

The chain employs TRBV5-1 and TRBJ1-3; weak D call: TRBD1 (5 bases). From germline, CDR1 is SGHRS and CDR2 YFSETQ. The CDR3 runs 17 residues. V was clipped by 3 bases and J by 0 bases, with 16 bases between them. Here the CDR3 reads CASSSRPRALSGNTIYF. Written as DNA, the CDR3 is TGCGCCAGCAGCTCCCGTCCCAGGGCTCTCTCTGGAAACACCATATATTTT.

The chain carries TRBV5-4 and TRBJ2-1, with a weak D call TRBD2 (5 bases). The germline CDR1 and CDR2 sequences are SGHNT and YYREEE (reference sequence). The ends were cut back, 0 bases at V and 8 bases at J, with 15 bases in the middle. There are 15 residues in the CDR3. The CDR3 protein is CASSLGLSPKDEQFF. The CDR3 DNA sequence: TGTGCCAGCAGCTTGGGACTATCCCCCAAGGATGAGCAGTTCTTC.

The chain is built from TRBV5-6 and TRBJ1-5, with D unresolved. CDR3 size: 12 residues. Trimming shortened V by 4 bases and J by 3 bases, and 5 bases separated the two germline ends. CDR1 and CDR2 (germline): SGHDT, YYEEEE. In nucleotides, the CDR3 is TGTGCCAGCAGCCGGCTCAATCAGCCCCAGCATTTT. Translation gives CASSRLNQPQHF.

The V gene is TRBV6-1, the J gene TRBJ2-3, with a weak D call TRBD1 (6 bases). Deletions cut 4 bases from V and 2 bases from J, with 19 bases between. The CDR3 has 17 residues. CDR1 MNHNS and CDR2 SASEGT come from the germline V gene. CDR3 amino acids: CASSVRPPDSYTDTQYF. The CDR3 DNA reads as TGTGCCAGCAGTGTCCGACCTCCGGACAGCTACACAGATACGCAGTATTTT.

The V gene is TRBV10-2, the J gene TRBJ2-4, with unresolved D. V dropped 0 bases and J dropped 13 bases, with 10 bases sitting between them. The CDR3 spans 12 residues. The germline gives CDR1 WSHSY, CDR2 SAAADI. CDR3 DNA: TGCGCCAGCAGTGAGTCAGGGCTTTTGCAGTACTTC. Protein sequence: CASSESGLLQYF.

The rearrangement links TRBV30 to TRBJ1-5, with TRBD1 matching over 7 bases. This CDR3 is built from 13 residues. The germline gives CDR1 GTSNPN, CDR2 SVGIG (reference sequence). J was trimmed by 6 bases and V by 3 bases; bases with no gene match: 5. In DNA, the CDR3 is TGTGCCTGGAGCTCCAGGGGGGGTCAGCCCCAGCATTTT. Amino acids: CAWSSRGGQPQHF.

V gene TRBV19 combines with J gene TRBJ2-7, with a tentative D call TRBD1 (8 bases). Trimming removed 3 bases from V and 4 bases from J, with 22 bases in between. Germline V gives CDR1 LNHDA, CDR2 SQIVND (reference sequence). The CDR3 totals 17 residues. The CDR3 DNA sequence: TGTGCCAGTAGTATGGCGTTCGGGGGGACAGGAACTTACGAGCAGTACTTC. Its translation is CASSMAFGGTGTYEQYF.

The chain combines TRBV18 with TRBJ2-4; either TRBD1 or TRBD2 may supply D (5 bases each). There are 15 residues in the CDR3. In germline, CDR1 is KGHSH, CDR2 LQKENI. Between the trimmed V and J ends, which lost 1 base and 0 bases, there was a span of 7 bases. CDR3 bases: TGTGCCAGCTCACCACTTGGGGGAGCCAAAAACATTCAGTACTTC. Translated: CASSPLGGAKNIQYF.

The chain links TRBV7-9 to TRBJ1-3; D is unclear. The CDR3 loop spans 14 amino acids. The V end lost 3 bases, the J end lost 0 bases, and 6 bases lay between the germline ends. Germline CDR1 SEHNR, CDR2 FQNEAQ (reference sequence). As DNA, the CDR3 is TGTGCCAGCAGCTTGGTGAGCTCTGGAAACACCATATATTTT. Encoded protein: CASSLVSSGNTIYF.

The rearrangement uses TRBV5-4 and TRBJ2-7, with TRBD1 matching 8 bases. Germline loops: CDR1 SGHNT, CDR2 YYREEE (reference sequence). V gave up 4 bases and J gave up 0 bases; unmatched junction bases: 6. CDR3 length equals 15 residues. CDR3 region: CASSPGTGSSYEQYF. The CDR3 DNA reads TGTGCCAGCAGCCCGGGGACAGGAAGCTCCTACGAGCAGTACTTC.

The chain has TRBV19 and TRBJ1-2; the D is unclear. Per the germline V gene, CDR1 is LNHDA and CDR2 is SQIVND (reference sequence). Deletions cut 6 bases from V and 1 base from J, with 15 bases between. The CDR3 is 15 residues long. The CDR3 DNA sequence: TGTGCCAGTAGACCGTCCTCGCCAGGTAACTATGGCTACACCTTC. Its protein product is CASRPSSPGNYGYTF.

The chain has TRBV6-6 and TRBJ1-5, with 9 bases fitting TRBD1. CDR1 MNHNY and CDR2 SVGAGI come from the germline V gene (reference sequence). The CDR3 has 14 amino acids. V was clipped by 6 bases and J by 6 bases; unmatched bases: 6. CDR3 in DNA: TGTGCCAGCAGCCTACAGGGGGCTGTTCAGCCCCAGCATTTT. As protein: CASSLQGAVQPQHF.

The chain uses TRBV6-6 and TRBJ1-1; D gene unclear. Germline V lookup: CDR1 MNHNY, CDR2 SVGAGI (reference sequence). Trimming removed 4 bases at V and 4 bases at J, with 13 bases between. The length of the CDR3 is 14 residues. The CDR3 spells CASSSPSMGTEAFF. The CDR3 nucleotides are TGTGCCAGCAGTTCCCCCAGTATGGGCACTGAAGCTTTCTTT.

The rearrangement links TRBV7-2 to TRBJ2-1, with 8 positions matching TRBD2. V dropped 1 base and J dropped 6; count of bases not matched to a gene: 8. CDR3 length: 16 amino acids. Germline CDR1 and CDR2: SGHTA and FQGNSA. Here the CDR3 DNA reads TGTGCCAGCAGCTTAGTAGGAGCGGGAGTCCGCAATGAGCAGTTCTTC. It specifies CASSLVGAGVRNEQFF.

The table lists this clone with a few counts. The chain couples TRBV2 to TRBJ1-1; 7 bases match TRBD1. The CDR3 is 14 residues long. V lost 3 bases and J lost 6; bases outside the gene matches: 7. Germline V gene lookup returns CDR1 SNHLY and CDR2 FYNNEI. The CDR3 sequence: CASSDHRGTPEAFF. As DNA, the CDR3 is TGTGCCAGCAGTGACCACAGGGGTACCCCTGAAGCTTTCTTT.

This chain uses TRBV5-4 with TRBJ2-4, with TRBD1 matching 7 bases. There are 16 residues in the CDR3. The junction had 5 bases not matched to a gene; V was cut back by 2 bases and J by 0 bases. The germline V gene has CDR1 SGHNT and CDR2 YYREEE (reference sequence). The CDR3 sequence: CASSLITGAAKNIQYF. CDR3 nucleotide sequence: TGTGCCAGCAGCTTAATAACAGGGGCAGCCAAAAACATTCAGTACTTC.

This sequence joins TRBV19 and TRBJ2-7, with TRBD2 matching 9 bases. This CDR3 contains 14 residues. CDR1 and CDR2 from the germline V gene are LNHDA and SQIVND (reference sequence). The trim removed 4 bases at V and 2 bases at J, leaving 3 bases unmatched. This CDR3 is CASSSGRAAYEQYF. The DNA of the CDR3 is TGTGCCAGTAGTAGCGGGAGGGCCGCCTACGAGCAGTACTTC. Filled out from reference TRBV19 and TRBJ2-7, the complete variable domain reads DGGITQSPKYLFRKEGQNVTLSCEQNLNHDAMYWYRQDPGQGLRLIYYSQIVNDFQKGDIAEGYSVSREKKESFPLTVTSAQKNPTAFYLCASSSGRAAYEQYFGPGTRLTVT.

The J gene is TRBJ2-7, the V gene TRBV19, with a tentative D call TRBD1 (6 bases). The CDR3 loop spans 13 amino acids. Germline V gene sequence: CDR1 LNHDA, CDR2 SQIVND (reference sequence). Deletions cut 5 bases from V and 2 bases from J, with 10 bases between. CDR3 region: CASSEGGAYEQYF. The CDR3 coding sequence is TGTGCCAGTAGTGAAGGGGGAGCCTACGAGCAGTACTTC.

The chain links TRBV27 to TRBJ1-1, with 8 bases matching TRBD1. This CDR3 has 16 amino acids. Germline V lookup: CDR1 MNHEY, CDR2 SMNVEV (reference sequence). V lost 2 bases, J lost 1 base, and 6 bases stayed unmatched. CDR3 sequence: CASSLIGQGTNTEAFF. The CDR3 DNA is TGTGCCAGCAGTTTAATAGGACAGGGAACGAACACTGAAGCTTTCTTT.